The 23 T cell receptor beta chains below come from one sample, sequenced in a study of Tregs in tolerant kidney transplant recipients. The nonmyeloablative bone marrow transplants came from related graft donors, with transient mixed chimerism. Assay: immunoSEQ multiplex PCR; the TCRdb copy retains only in-frame clones and omits some. The sample yields more than 90,000 clones, 80% to 95% seen once. Sequences were derived from CD4+ T cells from blood (PBMCs), sampled 12 months after the transplant. These receptors were taken from a human patient who received a combined kidney and bone marrow transplant. Some T cells may be provided by the graft donor.

The chain couples TRBV7-8 to TRBJ1-1, with 8 bases fitting TRBD1. Germline V lookup: CDR1 SGHVS, CDR2 FQNEAQ. CDR3 length: 14 amino acids. V shed 5 bases and J 11 bases; nucleotides not matched to a gene: 13. The CDR3 sequence: CASSPHDRGRGAFF. CDR3 bases: TGTGCCAGCAGCCCACATGACAGGGGACGGGGGGCTTTCTTT.

The chain couples TRBV9 to TRBJ2-2; 7 bases fit TRBD2. The germline CDR1 and CDR2 sequences are SGDLS and YYNGEE. Trimming cost V 0 bases and J 2 bases; bases outside gene matches: 4. The CDR3 totals 16 residues. The CDR3 here is CASSVVLAANTGELFF. The CDR3 DNA sequence: TGTGCCAGCAGCGTAGTGCTAGCGGCCAACACCGGGGAGCTGTTTTTT.

DNA of the CDR3: TGCGCCAGCAGCCTTGATACTGGTCCTTTCCCCTACGAGCAGTACTTC. Translated, it gives CASSLDTGPFPYEQYF. The genes are TRBV4-3 and TRBJ2-7; D is unresolved. With 4 bases removed from V and 2 bases from J, the gap between germline ends came to 18 bases. This CDR3 region has 16 residues. Germline assignment: CDR1 LGHNA and CDR2 YSLEER.

The chain employs TRBV25-1 and TRBJ1-1; no firm D call. Germline V gene lookup returns CDR1 MGHDK and CDR2 SYGVNS. This CDR3 contains 15 residues. The V end lost 6 bases, the J end lost 3 bases, and 17 bases lay between the germline ends. DNA of the CDR3: TGTGCCAGCAGCCCGGTTTCGGGGTTCGACACTGAAGCTTTCTTT. Its translation: CASSPVSGFDTEAFF.

The chain recombines TRBV4-3 with TRBJ2-3; a possible D gene is TRBD2 (6 bases). The germline V and J ends were trimmed by 0 bases and 7 bases, with 14 bases remaining between them. In germline, CDR1 is LGHNA, CDR2 YSLEER. CDR3 length equals 15 residues. CDR3 bases: TGCGCCAGCAGCCAAGATCGCGGACTACCTCATACGCAGTATTTT. Its translation is CASSQDRGLPHTQYF.

The chain combines TRBV10-1 with TRBJ1-5, with 7 bases identical to TRBD1. The V and J ends lost 3 bases and 4 bases, in that order; junction bases with no gene match: 6. Germline V CDR1 and CDR2: WNHNN, SYGVQD (reference sequence). The CDR3 loop spans 15 amino acids. This CDR3 is CASSDAGGKNQPQHF. The DNA for the CDR3 is TGCGCCAGCAGTGATGCAGGGGGTAAGAATCAGCCCCAGCATTTT.

The chain is built from TRBV2 and TRBJ1-4; 10 nucleotides align to TRBD1. Germline V lookup: CDR1 SNHLY, CDR2 FYNNEI. V dropped 7 bases and J dropped 5; count of bases not matched to a gene: 4. The CDR3 sequence is 14 residues long. CDR3 region: CASTRDRGNEKLFF. The CDR3 DNA reads as TGTGCCAGCACCCGGGACAGGGGCAATGAAAAACTGTTTTTT.

The chain has TRBV19 and TRBJ2-7, with D perhaps TRBD2 (7 bases). Germline CDR1 is LNHDA and CDR2 is SQIVND (reference sequence). V lost 5 bases, J lost 2 bases, and 19 bases lay in between. The CDR3 consists of 16 residues. The CDR3, as DNA: TGTGCCAGTAGTTGGGGGGGGCGCAGGGGAACCTACGAGCAGTACTTC. This gives the protein CASSWGGRRGTYEQYF.

The chain is built from TRBV11-3 and TRBJ2-3; D gene unclear. The CDR3 consists of 16 residues. Germline-derived CDR1 and CDR2 are SGHNT and YENEEA. The V end was cut by 1 base, the J end by 1 base, with 12 bases between. Here the CDR3 reads CASSLAGGARTDTQYF. CDR3 coding DNA: TGTGCCAGCAGCTTAGCTGGCGGAGCTCGCACAGATACGCAGTATTTT.

The table lists this clone with a count of one. The V call is TRBV7-9, the J call TRBJ2-5; D unclear. This CDR3 has 14 amino acids. Germline V CDR1 and CDR2: SEHNR, FQNEAQ (reference sequence). The V gene lost 2 bases and the J gene lost 1 base, with 8 bases spanning the gap. The CDR3 reads CASSLMGSQETQYF. The CDR3 nucleotides are TGTGCCAGCAGCTTAATGGGCAGCCAAGAGACCCAGTACTTC.

J is TRBJ1-2 and V is TRBV7-6; D gene uncertain. The CDR3 covers 13 residues. Looked up from germline, CDR1 is SGHVS and CDR2 is FNYEAQ. Trimming shortened V by 3 bases and J by 8 bases, and 13 bases separated the two germline ends. The chain's CDR3 is CASSFEGMRGYTF. Written as DNA, the CDR3 is TGTGCCAGCAGCTTTGAGGGAATGAGGGGCTACACCTTC.

In DNA form, the CDR3 reads TGTGCCAGTAGGGCGACACGTAACACCGGGGAGCTGTTTTTT. It specifies CASRATRNTGELFF. V and J are TRBV19 and TRBJ2-2; D not certain. Trimming took off 6 bases at V and 2 bases at J, with 10 bases between the two ends. The CDR3 has 14 amino acids. Germline CDR1 LNHDA, CDR2 SQIVND (reference sequence).

DNA for the CDR3: TGCGCCAGCAGCATCCGGGACAGGAGTAATTCACCCCTCCACTTT. Amino acid sequence: CASSIRDRSNSPLHF. The V gene is TRBV5-1, the J gene TRBJ1-6; 8 bases agree with TRBD1. CDR3 size: 15 residues. Germline V gene data show CDR1 as SGHRS and CDR2 as YFSETQ. The junction had 6 bases not matched to a gene; V was cut back by 4 bases and J by 6 bases.

This clone was found once. This sequence joins TRBV18 and TRBJ2-7, with TRBD1 matching over 10 bases. The CDR3 has 15 residues. V lost 3 bases and J lost 6; bases outside the gene matches: 8. From germline, CDR1 is KGHSH and CDR2 LQKENI. As DNA, the CDR3 is TGTGCCAGCTCACCCGGGTTGGACAGGGGGTCCGAGCAGTACTTC. As protein: CASSPGLDRGSEQYF. The variable domain in full, completed from reference TRBV18 and TRBJ2-7, reads NAGVMQNPRHLVRRRGQEARLRCSPMKGHSHVYWYRQLPEEGLKFMVYLQKENIIDESGMPKERFSAEFPKEGPSILRIQQVVRGDSAAYFCASSPGLDRGSEQYFGPGTRLTVT.

Comment on this clone: This same CDR3 is encoded by further DNA sequences in the sample. J is TRBJ1-6 and V is TRBV7-9; 9 nucleotides match TRBD1. CDR3 length: 14 amino acids. V dropped 5 bases and J dropped 10; count of bases not matched to a gene: 6. Germline V CDR1 and CDR2: SEHNR, FQNEAQ (reference sequence). CDR3 coding DNA: TGTGCCAGCAGCAGGGGACAGGGAGAATCACCCCTCCACTTT. Translation gives CASSRGQGESPLHF.

The chain uses TRBV27 and TRBJ1-2; TRBD1 matches at 8 bases. CDR1 MNHEY and CDR2 SMNVEV come from the germline V gene (reference sequence). The V segment lost 6 bases and the J segment 8 bases; nucleotides outside the gene matches: 8. CDR3 length equals 13 residues. CDR3 residues: CASSSGQGAGYTF. The CDR3, as DNA: TGTGCCAGCAGCTCAGGGCAGGGGGCCGGCTACACCTTC.

V and J are TRBV6-4 and TRBJ2-1, with a possible D match to TRBD1 (5 bases). Looked up from germline, CDR1 is MRHNA and CDR2 is SNTAGT. The ends were cut back, 3 bases at V and 9 bases at J, with 18 bases in the middle. The CDR3 has 15 residues. CDR3 sequence: CASSEIGVNVREQFF. The CDR3 coding sequence is TGTGCCAGCAGTGAAATAGGGGTTAACGTTCGTGAGCAGTTCTTC.

The rearrangement uses TRBV4-3 and TRBJ1-4, with D perhaps matching TRBD1 (5 bases). The CDR3 runs to 15 residues. The germline V and J ends were trimmed by 3 bases and 6 bases, with 14 bases remaining between them. Germline CDR1 reads LGHNA; CDR2 reads YSLEER. For the CDR3, the DNA is TGCGCCAGCAGCCAGTCAGGGAGGATGGATGAAAAACTGTTTTTT. Amino acids: CASSQSGRMDEKLFF.

This chain uses TRBV7-9 with TRBJ1-2, with a tentative D call TRBD1 (6 bases). Trimming pared 5 bases from V and 4 bases from J, leaving 14 bases between. CDR3 length equals 14 residues. The germline CDR1 and CDR2 sequences are SEHNR and FQNEAQ (reference sequence). CDR3 in DNA: TGTGCCAGCAGCCAAAGGACAGTTTTCTATGGCTACACCTTC. Translating gives CASSQRTVFYGYTF.

V gene TRBV28 combines with J gene TRBJ2-3, with 11 bases matching TRBD1. The germline CDR1 and CDR2 sequences are MDHEN and SYDVKM. This CDR3 has 16 residues. The trim removed 5 bases at V and 4 bases at J, leaving 8 bases unmatched. The CDR3 DNA follows: TGTGCCAGCAGTCCTCCGGACAGGGGGCCGGCAGATACGCAGTATTTT. This gives the protein CASSPPDRGPADTQYF.

This clone was detected only once. The J gene is TRBJ2-7, the V gene TRBV5-4, with D perhaps TRBD2 (6 bases). V lost 4 bases and J 7 bases, leaving 18 bases between the germline ends. CDR1 is SGHNT and CDR2 is YYREEE in the germline V gene (reference sequence). CDR3 length: 14 amino acids. The CDR3 here is CASSRRDSSWEQYF. In nucleotides, the CDR3 is TGTGCCAGCAGCCGCCGGGACTCGTCGTGGGAGCAGTACTTC.

For this clone: Other DNA sequences from this sample encode an identical CDR3 as well. The chain joins TRBV12-5 to TRBJ2-3, with TRBD2 identical over 7 bases. V lost 7 bases and J lost 0; bases outside the gene matches: 16. CDR1 LGHNT and CDR2 FRNRAP come from the germline V gene. This CDR3 spans 18 amino acids. CDR3 DNA sequence: TGTGCTAGTGCCACTCGGACTAGGGCGGGAGAGAGCACAGATACGCAGTATTTT. It yields the protein CASATRTRAGESTDTQYF.

The rearrangement joins TRBV7-2 to TRBJ2-3, with 7 positions matching TRBD2. This CDR3 spans 14 amino acids. CDR1 and CDR2 (germline): SGHTA, FQGNSA. J was trimmed by 6 bases and V by 6 bases; bases with no gene match: 9. In nucleotides, the CDR3 is TGTGCCAGCAGTGTTAGAGCGGGGTGGGATACGCAGTATTTT. This translates into CASSVRAGWDTQYF.